This T cell receptor beta chain is drawn from a study of blood T cell repertoires in COVID-19. The protocol was immunoSEQ multiplex PCR, while the TCRdb copy is restricted to in-frame clones and leaves out a portion. The sample includes 60,000 to 75,000 clones, 87% seen only once; the top ten take roughly 3.6%. CDR3 size: 15 residues. After removal of 3 bases from V and 1 base from J, the junction contained 5 bases not matched to a gene. Germline CDR1 and CDR2: SGHTA and FQGNSA. The TCR originated in a woman aged 50 to 65 with COVID-19, enrolled during active disease. The J gene is TRBJ2-5, the V gene TRBV7-2; TRBD2 matches 7 bases. The specimen was peripheral blood. CDR3 nucleotide sequence: TGTGCCAGCAGCTTGCAGCGGGGAACCCAAGAGACCCAGTACTTC. This encodes CASSLQRGTQETQYF.